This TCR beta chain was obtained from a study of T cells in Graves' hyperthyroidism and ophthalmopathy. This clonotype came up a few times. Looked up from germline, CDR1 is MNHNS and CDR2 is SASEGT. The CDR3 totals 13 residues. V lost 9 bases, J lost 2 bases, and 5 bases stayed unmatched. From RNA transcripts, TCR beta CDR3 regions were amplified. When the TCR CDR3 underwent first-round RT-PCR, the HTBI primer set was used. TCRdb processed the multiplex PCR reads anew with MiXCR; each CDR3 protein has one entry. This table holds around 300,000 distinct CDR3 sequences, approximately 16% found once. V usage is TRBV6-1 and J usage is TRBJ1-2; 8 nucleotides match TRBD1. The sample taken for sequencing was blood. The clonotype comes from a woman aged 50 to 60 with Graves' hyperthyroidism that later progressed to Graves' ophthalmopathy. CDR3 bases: TGTGCCAGTAGCGACAGGGGCAACTATGGCTACACCTTC. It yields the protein CASSDRGNYGYTF.